This TCR beta chain stems from a study of T cells in Graves' hyperthyroidism and ophthalmopathy. This CDR3 spans 21 amino acids. Losses at the gene ends were 0 bases for V and 0 bases for J; bases not matched to a gene: 17. Germline CDR1 and CDR2: DFQATT and SNEGSKA (reference sequence). This clonotype was observed at least ten times. As yet, its antigen is unknown. RNA transcripts yielded amplified TCR beta CDR3 regions. HTBI primers drove first-round RT-PCR of the TCR CDR3. TCRdb re-derived calls from the multiplex PCR reads in MiXCR, one entry per CDR3 protein. The sample includes about 180,000 distinct CDR3 sequences, 17% of them seen just once. Recently diagnosed hyperthyroidism of less than 2 months' duration affected patients aged 18 to 65. Lactation, pregnancy, other autoimmune disease or uncontrolled infection led to exclusion of patients. Broader study findings: Most expanded thyroid clonotypes above 0.001 also appeared in blood.

The sequence was obtained from a woman between 45 and 65 years old with Graves' hyperthyroidism. Sequencing was carried out using blood. The chain is built from TRBV20-1 and TRBJ2-1; TRBD2 matches at 10 bases. In DNA form, the CDR3 reads TGCAGTGCTAGAGATAATGAAATTGAGCGGGGGGGCCGAAGCTCCTACAATGAGCAGTTCTTC. Its translation is CSARDNEIERGGRSSYNEQFF.